These T cell receptor beta chains were read from a single sample in a study of a mutant IDH1 vaccine in newly diagnosed glioma. The repertoire was sequenced with immunoSEQ multiplex PCR; TCRdb's copy has only in-frame clones and lacks some. The repertoire has tens of thousands of clones, 75% of them found once; the top ten carry roughly 5%. No antigen is known for these receptors. The sequenced sample was PBMCs, obtained from a glioma patient whose treatment included an IDH1 peptide vaccine. All receptors come from a man over 45 with glioma. Each CDR3 is given with its conserved first and last residue. A D gene is named only where the DNA matches it firmly. Expanded clones get a size class; other rows say once, few or many, or leave the size out.

j_call clone_size v_call d_call cdr3_aa cdr3_nt
TRBJ1-1 few TRBV11-2 NA CASSFEGRTAFF TGTGCCAGCAGCTTCGAGGGACGAACGGCTTTCTTT
TRBJ1-1 once TRBV23-1 NA CASSQIGHSNTEAFF TGCGCCAGCAGTCAGATTGGACACTCGAACACTGAAGCTTTCTTT
TRBJ1-4 NA TRBV19 TRBD1 CASRDRGFEKLFF TGTGCCAGCCGGGACAGGGGGTTTGAAAAACTGTTTTTT
TRBJ2-2 once TRBV11-3 TRBD1 CASTRTGTGELFF TGTGCCAGCACCCGGACAGGGACCGGGGAGCTGTTTTTT
TRBJ1-1 NA TRBV7-6 NA CASSLVAGDPFEAFF TGTGCCAGCAGCTTAGTAGCAGGGGACCCTTTCGAAGCTTTCTTT
TRBJ2-5 NA TRBV7-9 TRBD2 CASSSPERGNGETQYF TGTGCCAGCAGCTCGCCGGAGCGGGGGAATGGGGAGACCCAGTACTTC
TRBJ1-2 NA TRBV9 NA CASSERGYGYTF TGTGCCAGCAGCGAACGGGGCTATGGCTACACCTTC
TRBJ2-5 NA TRBV5-1 TRBD2 CASSSFGSGGGETQYF TGCGCCAGCAGCTCCTTTGGAAGCGGGGGGGGAGAGACCCAGTACTTC
TRBJ2-1 NA TRBV9 TRBD2 CASSVEGGGYDNEQFF TGTGCCAGCAGCGTAGAAGGCGGGGGGTACGACAATGAGCAGTTCTTC
TRBJ1-6 NA TRBV30 NA CACVRGGSPLHF TGTGCCTGTGTCAGGGGTGGTTCACCCCTCCACTTT
TRBJ2-1 NA TRBV4-3 NA CASSQDSRDEQFF TGCGCCAGCAGCCAAGATAGTCGGGATGAGCAGTTCTTC
TRBJ2-1 NA TRBV30 TRBD2 CAFDTGGRNEQFF TGTGCCTTCGACACGGGGGGGAGGAATGAGCAGTTCTTC